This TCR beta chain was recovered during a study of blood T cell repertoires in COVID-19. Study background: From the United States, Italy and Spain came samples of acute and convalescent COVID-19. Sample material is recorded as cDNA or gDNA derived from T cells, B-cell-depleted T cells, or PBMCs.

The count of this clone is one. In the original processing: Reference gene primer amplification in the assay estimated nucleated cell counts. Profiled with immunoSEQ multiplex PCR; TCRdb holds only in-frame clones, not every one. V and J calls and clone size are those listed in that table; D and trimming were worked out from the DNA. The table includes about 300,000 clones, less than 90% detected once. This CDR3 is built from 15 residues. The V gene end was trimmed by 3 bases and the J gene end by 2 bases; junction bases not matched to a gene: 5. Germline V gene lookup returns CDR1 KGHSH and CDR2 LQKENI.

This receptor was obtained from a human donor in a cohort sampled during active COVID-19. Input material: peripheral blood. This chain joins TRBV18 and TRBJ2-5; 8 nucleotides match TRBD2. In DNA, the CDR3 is TGTGCCAGCTCACCTCTCCCTAGCGGGCAAGAGACCCAGTACTTC. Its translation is CASSPLPSGQETQYF.